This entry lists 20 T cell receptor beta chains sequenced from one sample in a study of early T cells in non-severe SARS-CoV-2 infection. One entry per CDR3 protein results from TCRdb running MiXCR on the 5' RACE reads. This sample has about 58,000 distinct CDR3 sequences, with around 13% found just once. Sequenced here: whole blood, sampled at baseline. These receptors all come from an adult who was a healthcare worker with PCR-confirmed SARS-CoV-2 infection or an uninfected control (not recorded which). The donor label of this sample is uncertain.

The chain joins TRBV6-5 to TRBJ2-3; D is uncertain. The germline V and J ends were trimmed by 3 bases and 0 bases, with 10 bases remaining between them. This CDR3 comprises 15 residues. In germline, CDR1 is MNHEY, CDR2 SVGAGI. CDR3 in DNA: TGTGCCAGCAGTTATCGTGGACCTAGCACAGATACGCAGTATTTT. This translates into CASSYRGPSTDTQYF.

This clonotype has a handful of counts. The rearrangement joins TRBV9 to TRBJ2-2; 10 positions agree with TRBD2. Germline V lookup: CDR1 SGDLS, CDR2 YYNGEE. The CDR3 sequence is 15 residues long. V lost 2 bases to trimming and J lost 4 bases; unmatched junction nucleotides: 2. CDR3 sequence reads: CASSVSGGSTGELFF. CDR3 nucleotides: TGTGCCAGCAGCGTTAGCGGGGGGAGCACCGGGGAGCTGTTTTTT.

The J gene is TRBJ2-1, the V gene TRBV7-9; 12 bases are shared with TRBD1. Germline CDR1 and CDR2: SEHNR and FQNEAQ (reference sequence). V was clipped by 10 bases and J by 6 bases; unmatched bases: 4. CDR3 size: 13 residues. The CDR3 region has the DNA TGTGCCACCCGGGACAGGGGGCCCAATGAGCAGTTCTTC. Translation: CATRDRGPNEQFF.

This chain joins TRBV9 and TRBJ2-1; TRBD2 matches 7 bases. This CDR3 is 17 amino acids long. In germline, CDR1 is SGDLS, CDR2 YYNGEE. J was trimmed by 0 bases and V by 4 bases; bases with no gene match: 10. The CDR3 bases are TGTGCCAGCAGCCCCCGGGCTAGCGGTACCTCCTACAATGAGCAGTTCTTC. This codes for CASSPRASGTSYNEQFF.

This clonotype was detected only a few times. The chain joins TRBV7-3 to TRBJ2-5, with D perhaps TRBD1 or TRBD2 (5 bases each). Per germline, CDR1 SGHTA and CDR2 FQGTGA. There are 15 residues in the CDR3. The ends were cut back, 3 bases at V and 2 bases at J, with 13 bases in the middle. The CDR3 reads CASSFGGSPQETQYF. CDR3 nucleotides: TGTGCCAGCAGCTTTGGGGGATCCCCACAAGAGACCCAGTACTTC.

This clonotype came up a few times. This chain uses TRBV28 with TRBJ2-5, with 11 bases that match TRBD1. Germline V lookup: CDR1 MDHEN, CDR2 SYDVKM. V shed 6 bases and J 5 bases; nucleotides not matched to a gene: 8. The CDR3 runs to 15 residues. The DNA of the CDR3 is TGTGCCAGCAGCACAATAGGACAGGGGGCCGAGACCCAGTACTTC. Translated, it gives CASSTIGQGAETQYF.

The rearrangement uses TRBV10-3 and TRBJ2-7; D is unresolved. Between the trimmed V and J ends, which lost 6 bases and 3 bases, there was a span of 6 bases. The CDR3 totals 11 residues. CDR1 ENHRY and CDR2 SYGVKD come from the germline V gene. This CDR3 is CAISQIYEQYV. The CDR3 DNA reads TGTGCCATCAGCCAGATCTACGAGCAGTACGTC.

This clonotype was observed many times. In DNA, the CDR3 is TGTGCCAGCACTAGAGCGGGATACGAGGTAGAGACCCAGTACTTC. Amino acid sequence: CASTRAGYEVETQYF. The rearrangement joins TRBV12-3 or TRBV12-4 to TRBJ2-5; 7 bases are a match to TRBD2. V trimming: 7 bases; J trimming: 4 bases; junction bases outside the gene matches: 12. The CDR3 extends over 15 amino acids.

CDR3: CSVPSGNYGYTF. CDR3 bases: TGCAGCGTTCCCTCAGGGAACTATGGCTACACCTTC. The rearrangement links TRBV29-1 to TRBJ1-2, with D perhaps TRBD1 (5 bases). From germline, CDR1 is SQVTM and CDR2 ANQGSEA. This CDR3 spans 12 amino acids. V lost 5 bases and J lost 2, with 9 bases in between.

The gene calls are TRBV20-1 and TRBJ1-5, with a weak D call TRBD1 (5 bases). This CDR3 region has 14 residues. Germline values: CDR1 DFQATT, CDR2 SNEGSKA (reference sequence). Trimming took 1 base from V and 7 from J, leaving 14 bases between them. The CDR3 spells CSARGDPNRQPQHF. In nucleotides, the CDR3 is TGCAGTGCTAGAGGGGACCCCAACAGGCAGCCCCAGCATTTT.

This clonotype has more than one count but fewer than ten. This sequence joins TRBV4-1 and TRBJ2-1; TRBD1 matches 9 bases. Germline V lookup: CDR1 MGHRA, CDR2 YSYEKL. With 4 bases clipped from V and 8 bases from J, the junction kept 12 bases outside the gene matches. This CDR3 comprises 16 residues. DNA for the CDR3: TGCGCCAGCAGCCGCCGGACAGGGGAATTACGCCATGAGCAGTTCTTC. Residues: CASSRRTGELRHEQFF.

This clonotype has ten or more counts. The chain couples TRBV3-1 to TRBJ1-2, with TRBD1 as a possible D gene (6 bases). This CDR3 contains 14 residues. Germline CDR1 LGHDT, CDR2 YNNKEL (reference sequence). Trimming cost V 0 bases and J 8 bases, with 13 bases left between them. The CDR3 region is CASSQDVGARGYTF. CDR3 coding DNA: TGTGCCAGCAGCCAAGATGTGGGGGCGCGGGGCTACACCTTC.

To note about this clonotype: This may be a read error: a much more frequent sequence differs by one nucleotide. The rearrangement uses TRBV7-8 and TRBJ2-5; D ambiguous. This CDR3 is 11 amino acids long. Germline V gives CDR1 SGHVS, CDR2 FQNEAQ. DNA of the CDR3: TGTGCCAGCAGCTTAGAAGATACCCAGTACTTC. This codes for CASSLEDTQYF.

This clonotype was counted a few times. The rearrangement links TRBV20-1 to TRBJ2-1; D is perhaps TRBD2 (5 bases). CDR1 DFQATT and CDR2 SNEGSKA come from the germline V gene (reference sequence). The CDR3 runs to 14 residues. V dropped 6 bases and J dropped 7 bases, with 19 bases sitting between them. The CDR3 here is CSAGRMGQRNEQFF. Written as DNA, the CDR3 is TGCAGTGCAGGGCGAATGGGTCAGCGGAATGAGCAGTTCTTC.

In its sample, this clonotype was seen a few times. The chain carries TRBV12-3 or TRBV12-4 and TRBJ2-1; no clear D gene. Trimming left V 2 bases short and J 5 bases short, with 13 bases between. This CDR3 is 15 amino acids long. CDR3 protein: CASSLLSHQDNEQFF. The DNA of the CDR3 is TGTGCCAGCAGTTTACTATCGCATCAGGACAATGAGCAGTTCTTC.

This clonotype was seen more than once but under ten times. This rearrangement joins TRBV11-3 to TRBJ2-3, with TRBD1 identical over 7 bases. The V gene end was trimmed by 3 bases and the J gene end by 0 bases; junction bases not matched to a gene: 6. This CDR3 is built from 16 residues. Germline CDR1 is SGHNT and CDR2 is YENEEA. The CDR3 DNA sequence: TGTGCCAGCAGCTTTTCCACAGGGGCTAGCACAGATACGCAGTATTTT. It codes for CASSFSTGASTDTQYF.

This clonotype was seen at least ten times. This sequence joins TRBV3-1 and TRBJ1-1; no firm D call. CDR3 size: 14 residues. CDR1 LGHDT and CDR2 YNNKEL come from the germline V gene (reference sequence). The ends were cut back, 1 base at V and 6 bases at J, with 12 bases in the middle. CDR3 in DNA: TGTGCCAGCAGCCAAGTGGGTTCTAGGGCTGAAGCTTTCTTT. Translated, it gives CASSQVGSRAEAFF.

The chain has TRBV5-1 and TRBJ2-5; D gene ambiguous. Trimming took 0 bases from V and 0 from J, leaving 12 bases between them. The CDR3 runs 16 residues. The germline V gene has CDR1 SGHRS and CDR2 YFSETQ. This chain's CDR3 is CASSLALGRYQETQYF. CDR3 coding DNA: TGCGCCAGCAGCTTGGCCCTGGGCAGGTACCAAGAGACCCAGTACTTC.

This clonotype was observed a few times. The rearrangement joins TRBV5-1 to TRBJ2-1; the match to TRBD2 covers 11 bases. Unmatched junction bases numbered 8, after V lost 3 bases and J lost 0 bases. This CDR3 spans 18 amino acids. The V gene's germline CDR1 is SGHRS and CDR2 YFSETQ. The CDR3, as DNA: TGCGCCAGCAGCTCCCCTCTAGCGGGGGGACGCTCCTACAATGAGCAGTTCTTC. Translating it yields CASSSPLAGGRSYNEQFF.

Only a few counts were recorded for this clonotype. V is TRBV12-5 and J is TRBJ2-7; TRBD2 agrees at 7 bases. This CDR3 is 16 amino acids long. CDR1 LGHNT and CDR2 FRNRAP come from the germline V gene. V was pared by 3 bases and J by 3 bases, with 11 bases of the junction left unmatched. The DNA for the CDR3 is TGTGCTAGTGGTTTTCTTGCGCGGGGGACGAACTACGAGCAGTACGTC. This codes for CASGFLARGTNYEQYV.